Below, 21 T cell receptor beta chains from the same sample are listed, as sequenced in a study of blood T cells in healthy people across ages. Then a second PCR, running roughly 6 to 12 cycles, was carried out with a sample-barcoded 5' primer and a J-beta primer mix. TCRdb re-called the 5' RACE reads with MiXCR, one entry per CDR3 protein. The sample consists of around 900,000 distinct CDR3 sequences, just over 50% of them appearing once. Material: blood. These receptors all stem from an older woman in good health.

In its sample, this clonotype was seen a few times. CDR3 protein: CASTAQRLDTDTQYF. CDR3 coding DNA: TGTGCCAGCACGGCCCAGCGGTTAGACACAGATACGCAGTATTTT. V and J are TRBV2 and TRBJ2-3, with D perhaps matching TRBD2 (5 bases). Between the trimmed V and J ends, which lost 7 bases and 2 bases, there was a span of 16 bases. This CDR3 contains 15 residues. Germline V CDR1 and CDR2: SNHLY, FYNNEI.

This chain uses TRBV12-3 or TRBV12-4 with TRBJ2-4; 7 bases fit TRBD2. With the DNA end fitting TRBJ2-7 better, the J assignment may be wrong. CDR3 length: 15 amino acids. The CDR3 loop is CASGIGWGGIYEQYF. The CDR3 bases are TGTGCCAGCGGAATAGGGTGGGGGGGTATCTACGAGCAGTACTTC.

This clonotype was recorded once. The V and J genes are TRBV4-1 and TRBJ2-5, with D unclear. The CDR3 loop spans 14 amino acids. From germline, CDR1 is MGHRA and CDR2 YSYEKL. V lost 4 bases and J lost 5, with 14 bases in between. The CDR3 is CASSPRAVQETQYF. As DNA, the CDR3 is TGCGCCAGCAGCCCGCGAGCAGTCCAGGAGACCCAGTACTTC.

A few counts support this clonotype. The V call is TRBV3-1, the J call TRBJ2-4; possibly TRBD1 for D (5 bases). Germline values: CDR1 LGHDT, CDR2 YNNKEL (reference sequence). The length of the CDR3 is 15 residues. V lost 5 bases and J 5 bases, leaving 16 bases between the germline ends. Written as DNA, the CDR3 is TGTGCCAGCAGCAAAGGGGCGGTCACCGAAAACATTCAGTACTTC. It yields the protein CASSKGAVTENIQYF.

The chain joins TRBV9 to TRBJ1-4; D possibly corresponds to TRBD1 (6 bases). CDR1 is SGDLS, CDR2 YYNGEE, per germline. Trimming took off 2 bases at V and 8 bases at J, with 22 bases between the two ends. There are 17 residues in the CDR3. The CDR3 nucleotides are TGTGCCAGCAGCGTGGATGATTGGGGGGGCTGGCAGGAAAAACTGTTTTTT. Protein sequence: CASSVDDWGGWQEKLFF.

V and J are TRBV9 and TRBJ2-3; the match to TRBD2 covers 10 bases. This CDR3 is built from 15 residues. Germline CDR1 is SGDLS and CDR2 is YYNGEE. V lost 3 bases to trimming and J lost 2 bases; unmatched junction nucleotides: 3. For the CDR3, the DNA is TGTGCCAGCAGCGGGGGGACTAGCGACACAGATACGCAGTATTTT. Encoded protein: CASSGGTSDTDTQYF.

This clonotype is a singleton in its sample. CDR3 DNA: TGCAGTGCTAGAAATAGCGGGAGGGTCTACGAGCAGTACTTC. Translated, it gives CSARNSGRVYEQYF. The chain recombines TRBV20-1 with TRBJ2-7; 11 bases line up with TRBD2. V lost 2 bases, J lost 3 bases, and 3 bases stayed unmatched. This CDR3 region has 14 residues. CDR1 and CDR2 (germline): DFQATT, SNEGSKA (reference sequence).

This clonotype has more than one count but fewer than ten. The chain recombines TRBV11-2 with TRBJ2-7; D may be TRBD1 (6 bases). Germline V gives CDR1 SGHAT, CDR2 FQNNGV. The CDR3 contains 13 residues. Between the trimmed V and J ends, which lost 5 bases and 7 bases, there was a span of 15 bases. The CDR3: CASSLTGLGEQYF. The DNA for the CDR3 is TGTGCCAGCAGCCTTACAGGGTTGGGGGAGCAGTACTTC.

The CDR3 DNA is TGCAGTGCTAGAGGACAGGGGGCGAGTGAGCAGTACTTC. Protein sequence: CSARGQGASEQYF. The rearrangement joins TRBV20-1 to TRBJ2-7, with 10 bases matching TRBD1. Germline CDR1 is DFQATT and CDR2 is SNEGSKA (reference sequence). This CDR3 comprises 13 residues. V lost 1 base to trimming and J lost 7 bases; unmatched junction nucleotides: 4.

This clonotype was seen more than once but under ten times. The chain has TRBV20-1 and TRBJ2-7, with D perhaps given as TRBD1 or TRBD2 (5 bases each). V dropped 6 bases and J dropped 2 bases, with 17 bases sitting between them. Germline V gives CDR1 DFQATT, CDR2 SNEGSKA (reference sequence). The CDR3 is 14 amino acids. For the CDR3, the DNA is TGCAGTGCCTCCGGGGCGGGCCCTCCCTACGAGCAGTACTTC. Amino acid sequence: CSASGAGPPYEQYF.

This clonotype occurred a few times. The CDR3 region has the DNA TGTGCCAGCAGTATAGCGGGAGGGGGAAACATTCAGTACTTC. It codes for CASSIAGGGNIQYF. This chain links TRBV6-5 with TRBJ2-4; 11 bases agree with TRBD2. The J segment lost 6 bases and the V segment lost 5 bases, leaving 3 bases of the junction unmatched. Germline values: CDR1 MNHEY, CDR2 SVGAGI. The CDR3 has 14 residues.

The chain couples TRBV10-3 to TRBJ2-3; D is unclear. The CDR3 is made up of 12 amino acids. Trimming removed 8 bases from V and 6 bases from J, with 12 bases in between. Germline assignment: CDR1 ENHRY and CDR2 SYGVKD. The CDR3 region has the DNA TGTGCCATCGCCGCCCTCGGTGATACGCAGTATTTT. Translation gives CAIAALGDTQYF.

V usage is TRBV15 and J usage is TRBJ2-2, with 8 bases that match TRBD1. With V trimmed by 2 bases and J by 4 bases, 9 bases remained unmatched. The CDR3 runs to 17 residues. Per germline, CDR1 LNHNV and CDR2 YYDKDF (reference sequence). The CDR3 DNA sequence: TGTGCCACCAGCAGACTCCCTCTGACAGGGGTCACCGGGGAGCTGTTTTTT. As protein: CATSRLPLTGVTGELFF.

The chain uses TRBV6-2 or TRBV6-3 and TRBJ2-1, with 7 nucleotides matching TRBD2. This CDR3 is built from 14 residues. V dropped 4 bases and J dropped 4; count of bases not matched to a gene: 4. CDR1 is MNHEY and CDR2 is SVGEGT in the germline V gene. The CDR3, as DNA: TGTGCCAGCAGTTGGTCGCGGGAGTACAATGAGCAGTTCTTC. Protein product: CASSWSREYNEQFF.

The chain couples TRBV5-4 to TRBJ2-3, with D possibly being TRBD2 (5 bases). Germline CDR1 is SGHNT and CDR2 is YYREEE (reference sequence). Between the trimmed V and J ends, which lost 4 bases and 6 bases, there was a span of 18 bases. The CDR3 contains 15 residues. The CDR3 bases are TGTGCCAGCAGCCCCCGGGCGGGTTCGCTGGATACGCAGTATTTT. Translated: CASSPRAGSLDTQYF.

The chain employs TRBV11-2 and TRBJ1-5; no firm D call. The CDR3 runs to 14 residues. The germline CDR1 and CDR2 sequences are SGHAT and FQNNGV. The V end was cut by 0 bases, the J end by 5 bases, with 8 bases between. Here the CDR3 DNA reads TGTGCCAGCAGCTTAGAAGGGTTCGATCAGCCCCAGCATTTT. Its translation: CASSLEGFDQPQHF.

This clonotype was observed many times. The CDR3 coding sequence is TGTGCCAGCAGTCTCGTTGTGGGGCAGGGGGCCAACGTCCTGACTTTC. Protein sequence: CASSLVVGQGANVLTF. The chain couples TRBV12-3 or TRBV12-4 to TRBJ2-6; the D gene is possibly TRBD1 (5 bases). The CDR3 sequence is 16 residues long. The V end was cut by 5 bases, the J end by 4 bases, with 15 bases between.

V usage is TRBV21-1 and J usage is TRBJ2-7. TRBV21-1 is a pseudogene locus. This CDR3 comprises 13 residues. The CDR3 DNA is TGTGCCAGCAGCCGTCTCGCAATAGGCGAGCAGTACTTC. It encodes CASSRLAIGEQYF.

The rearrangement uses TRBV7-9 and TRBJ2-3; D unresolved. This CDR3 is built from 16 residues. Deletions cut 1 base from V and 1 base from J, with 12 bases between. The germline V gene has CDR1 SEHNR and CDR2 FQNEAQ (reference sequence). CDR3 DNA: TGTGCCAGCAGCTTAGGGTCTCCTTCTGGCACAGATACGCAGTATTTT. This sequence encodes CASSLGSPSGTDTQYF.

The sample holds a few counts of this clonotype. The chain uses TRBV12-3 or TRBV12-4 and TRBJ2-1; D gene ambiguous. V was clipped by 1 base and J by 5 bases, with 6 bases between them. The CDR3 has 13 amino acids. CDR3 loop: CASSLVHHNEQFF. The CDR3 DNA follows: TGTGCCAGCAGTTTAGTACACCACAATGAGCAGTTCTTC.

This clonotype was observed a few times. The gene calls are TRBV30 and TRBJ2-3, with TRBD1 identical over 9 bases. Germline V gene sequence: CDR1 GTSNPN, CDR2 SVGIG (reference sequence). The CDR3 sequence is 14 residues long. V lost 3 bases to trimming and J lost 2 bases; unmatched junction nucleotides: 3. CDR3: CAWRGQGNTDTQYF. DNA for the CDR3: TGTGCCTGGAGGGGACAGGGAAACACAGATACGCAGTATTTT. The variable domain in full, completed from reference TRBV30 and TRBJ2-3, reads SQTIHQWPATLVQPVGSPLSLECTVEGTSNPNLYWYRQAAGRGLQLLFYSVGIGQISSEVPQNLSASRPQDRQFILSSKKLLLSDSGFYLCAWRGQGNTDTQYFGPGTRLTVL.